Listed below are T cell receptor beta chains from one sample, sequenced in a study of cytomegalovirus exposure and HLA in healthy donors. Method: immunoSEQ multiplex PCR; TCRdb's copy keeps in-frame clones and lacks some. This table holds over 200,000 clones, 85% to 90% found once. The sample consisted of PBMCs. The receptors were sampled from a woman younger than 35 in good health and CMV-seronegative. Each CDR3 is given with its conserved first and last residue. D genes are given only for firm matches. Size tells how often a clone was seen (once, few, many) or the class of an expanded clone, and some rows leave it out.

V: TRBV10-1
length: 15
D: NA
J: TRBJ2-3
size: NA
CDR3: CASSEERQFTDTQYF
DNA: TGCGCCAGCAGTGAGGAGAGGCAGTTCACAGATACGCAGTATTTT

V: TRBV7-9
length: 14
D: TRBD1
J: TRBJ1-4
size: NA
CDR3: CASSWSGGSEKLFF
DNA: TGTGCCAGCAGCTGGTCAGGGGGCAGTGAAAAACTGTTTTTT

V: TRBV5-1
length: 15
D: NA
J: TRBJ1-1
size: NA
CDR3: CASSFGEDMNTEAFF
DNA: TGCGCCAGCAGCTTTGGGGAGGACATGAACACTGAAGCTTTCTTT

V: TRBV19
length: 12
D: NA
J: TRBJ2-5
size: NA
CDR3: CASSIGRETQYF
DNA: TGTGCCAGTAGTATAGGCCGGGAGACCCAGTACTTC

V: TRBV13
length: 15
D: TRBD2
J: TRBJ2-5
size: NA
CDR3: CASSFRLAGEGTQYF
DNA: TGTGCCAGCAGCTTCCGACTAGCGGGTGAGGGGACCCAGTACTTC

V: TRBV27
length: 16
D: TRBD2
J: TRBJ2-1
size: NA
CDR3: CASSLWLAGGSNEQFF
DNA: TGTGCCAGCAGTTTATGGCTAGCGGGAGGTTCCAATGAGCAGTTCTTC

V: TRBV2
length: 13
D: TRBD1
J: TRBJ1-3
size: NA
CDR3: CASIRTGRNTIYF
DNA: TGTGCCAGCATCAGGACAGGAAGAAACACCATATATTTT

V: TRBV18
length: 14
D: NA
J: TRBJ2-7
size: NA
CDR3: CASSLPGLVYEQYF
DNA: TGTGCCAGCTCACTCCCGGGACTTGTCTACGAGCAGTACTTC

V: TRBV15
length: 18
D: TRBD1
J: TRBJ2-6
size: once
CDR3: CASTFRDSYSSGANVLTF
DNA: TGTGCCAGCACGTTCCGGGACAGTTATAGCTCTGGGGCCAACGTCCTGACTTTC

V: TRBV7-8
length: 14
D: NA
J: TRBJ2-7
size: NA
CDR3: CASSLANRDYEQYF
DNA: TGTGCCAGCAGCTTAGCCAACAGGGACTACGAGCAGTACTTC

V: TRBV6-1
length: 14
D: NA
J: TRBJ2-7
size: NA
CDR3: CASSDSYSGAEQYF
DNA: TGTGCCAGCAGTGATTCGTATAGTGGGGCCGAGCAGTACTTC

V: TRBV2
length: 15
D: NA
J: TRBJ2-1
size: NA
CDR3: CASSEGSLSYNEQFF
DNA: TGTGCCAGCAGTGAGGGCTCTCTCTCCTACAATGAGCAGTTCTTC

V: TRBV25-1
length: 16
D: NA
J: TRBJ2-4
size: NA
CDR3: CASSDFSGAKGDIQYF
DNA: TGTGCCAGCAGTGACTTTTCGGGAGCCAAGGGAGACATTCAGTACTTC

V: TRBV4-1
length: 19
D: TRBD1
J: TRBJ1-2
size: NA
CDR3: CASSQESRRQGAVGYGYTF
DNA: TGCGCCAGCAGCCAAGAATCCCGGAGACAGGGGGCGGTGGGCTATGGCTACACCTTC

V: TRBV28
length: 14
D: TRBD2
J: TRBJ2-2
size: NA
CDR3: CASVREGYTGELFF
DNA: TGTGCCAGCGTCCGGGAGGGATACACCGGGGAGCTGTTTTTT

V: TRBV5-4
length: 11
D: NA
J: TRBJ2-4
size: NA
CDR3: CASSSGDIQYF
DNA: TGTGCCAGCAGCTCCGGGGACATTCAGTACTTC

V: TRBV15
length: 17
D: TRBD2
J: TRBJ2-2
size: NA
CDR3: CATSQGLAGGPTGELFF
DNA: TGTGCCACCAGCCAGGGACTAGCGGGAGGGCCCACCGGGGAGCTGTTTTTT

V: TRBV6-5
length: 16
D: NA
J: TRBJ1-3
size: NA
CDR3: CASSYVAPGSGNTIYF
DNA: TGTGCCAGCAGTTACGTTGCTCCGGGCTCTGGAAACACCATATATTTT

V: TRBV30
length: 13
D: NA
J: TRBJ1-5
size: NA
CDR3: CAWSWDSNQPQHF
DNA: TGTGCCTGGAGCTGGGACTCCAATCAGCCCCAGCATTTT

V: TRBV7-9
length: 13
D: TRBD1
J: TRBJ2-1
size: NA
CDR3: CASSKTGVNEQFF
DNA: TGTGCCAGCAGCAAAACAGGGGTCAATGAGCAGTTCTTC

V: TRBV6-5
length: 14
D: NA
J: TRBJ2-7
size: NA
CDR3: CASGYRGRSGEQYF
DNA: TGTGCCAGCGGGTACAGGGGTCGCAGCGGGGAGCAGTACTTC

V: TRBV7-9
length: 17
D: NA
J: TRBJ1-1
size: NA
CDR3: CASSFFGGFDRGTEAFF
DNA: TGTGCCAGCAGCTTTTTTGGAGGTTTCGATCGTGGCACTGAAGCTTTCTTT

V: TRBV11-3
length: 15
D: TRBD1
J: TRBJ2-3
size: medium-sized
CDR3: CASSPGQGHTDTQYF
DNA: TGTGCCAGCAGTCCGGGACAGGGACACACAGATACGCAGTATTTT

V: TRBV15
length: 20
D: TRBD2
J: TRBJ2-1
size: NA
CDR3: CATSRGLAGARPISYNEQFF
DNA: TGTGCCACCAGCAGAGGACTAGCGGGAGCCCGGCCTATTTCCTACAATGAGCAGTTCTTC

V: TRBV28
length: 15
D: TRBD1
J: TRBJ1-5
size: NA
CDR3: CASSAGGQGGQPQHF
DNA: TGTGCCAGCAGTGCGGGAGGACAGGGGGGACAGCCCCAGCATTTT

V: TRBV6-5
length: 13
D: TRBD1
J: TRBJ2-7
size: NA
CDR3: CASGRDRGNEQYF
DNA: TGTGCCAGCGGGCGGGACAGGGGAAACGAGCAGTACTTC

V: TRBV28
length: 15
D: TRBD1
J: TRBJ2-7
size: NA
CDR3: CASSPGTGIGYEQYF
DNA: TGTGCCAGCAGTCCAGGGACAGGGATCGGTTACGAGCAGTACTTC

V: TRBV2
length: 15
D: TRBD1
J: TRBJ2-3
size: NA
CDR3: CASRLPGQSTDTQYF
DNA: TGTGCCAGCAGACTCCCGGGACAGAGCACAGATACGCAGTATTTT

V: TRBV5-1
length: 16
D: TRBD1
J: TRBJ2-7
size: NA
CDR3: CASSLGRTGGGYEQYF
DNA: TGCGCCAGCAGCTTGGGGAGGACAGGGGGCGGGTACGAGCAGTACTTC

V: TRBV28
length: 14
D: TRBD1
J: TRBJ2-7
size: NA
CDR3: CASSTDRGPYEQYF
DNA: TGTGCCAGCAGTACCGACAGGGGGCCTTACGAGCAGTACTTC

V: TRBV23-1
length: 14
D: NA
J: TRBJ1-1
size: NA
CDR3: CASSQFLRNTEAFF
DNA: TGCGCCAGCAGTCAATTTTTGAGGAACACTGAAGCTTTCTTT

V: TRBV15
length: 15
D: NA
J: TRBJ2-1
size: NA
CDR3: CATSPRGRSYNEQFF
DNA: TGTGCCACCAGTCCCAGGGGACGCTCCTACAATGAGCAGTTCTTC

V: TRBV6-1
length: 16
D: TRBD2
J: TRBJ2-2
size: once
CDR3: CASSVASGRNTGELFF
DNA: TGTGCCAGCAGTGTCGCTAGCGGGAGGAACACCGGGGAGCTGTTTTTT

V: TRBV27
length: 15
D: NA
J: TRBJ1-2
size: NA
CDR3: CASSDAAGEIYGYTF
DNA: TGTGCCAGCAGCGATGCCGCCGGGGAAATTTATGGCTACACCTTC

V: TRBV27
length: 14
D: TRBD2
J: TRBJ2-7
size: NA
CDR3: CGLASGTYVYEQYF
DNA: TGTGGCCTCGCTAGCGGGACGTACGTGTACGAGCAGTACTTC

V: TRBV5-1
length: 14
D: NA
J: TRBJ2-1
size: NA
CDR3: CASSLGARYNEQFF
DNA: TGCGCCAGCAGCTTGGGGGCTCGATACAATGAGCAGTTCTTC

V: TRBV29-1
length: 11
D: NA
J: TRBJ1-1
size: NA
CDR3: CSWAAQGKAFF
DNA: TGCAGTTGGGCGGCCCAGGGGAAGGCTTTCTTT

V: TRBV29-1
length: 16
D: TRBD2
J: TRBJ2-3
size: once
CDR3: CSVPILAGLGTDTQYF
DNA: TGCAGCGTCCCTATATTAGCGGGACTAGGCACAGATACGCAGTATTTT

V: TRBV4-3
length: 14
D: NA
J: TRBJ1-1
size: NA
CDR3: CASSQRGAVSEAFF
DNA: TGCGCCAGCAGCCAGCGGGGGGCGGTTAGTGAAGCTTTCTTT

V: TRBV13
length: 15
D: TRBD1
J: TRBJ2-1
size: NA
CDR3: CASSSGTATSNEQFF
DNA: TGTGCCAGCAGCTCCGGGACAGCTACCTCCAATGAGCAGTTCTTC